This TCR beta chain originates from a study of T cell responses to AZD1222 COVID-19 vaccine. The V and J ends lost 7 bases and 13 bases respectively, with 22 bases between them. Per germline, CDR1 MNHNY and CDR2 SVGAGI (reference sequence). This CDR3 has 13 amino acids. Only in-frame clones appear in the TCRdb table, and some are missing; sequencing was by immunoSEQ multiplex PCR. The table has 65,000 to 100,000 clones, 85% to 90% seen once. The material was peripheral blood, obtained 28 days after the second AZD1222 dose. This sequence originates from an adult who received the AZD1222 COVID-19 vaccine. The rearrangement uses TRBV6-6 and TRBJ1-1, with a possible D match to TRBD1 (5 bases). The CDR3 DNA follows: TGTGCCAGCAAAACCGGACAAGGGCTTGGGATTTTCTTT. This encodes CASKTGQGLGIFF.